A single sample gave rise to the 6 T cell receptor beta chains below, sequenced in a study of blood T cell repertoires in COVID-19. The repertoire was sequenced with immunoSEQ multiplex PCR; TCRdb's copy has only in-frame clones and lacks some. This repertoire shows more than 150,000 clones, roughly 80% found once; its top ten account for approximately 7.3%. Input material: peripheral blood. These receptors were collected from a human donor in a cohort sampled during active COVID-19.

The chain is built from TRBV29-1 and TRBJ2-5; the D gene is possibly TRBD2 (5 bases). CDR1 and CDR2 from the germline V gene are SQVTM and ANQGSEA. V lost 4 bases to trimming and J lost 3 bases, with 9 bases between them. This CDR3 is 12 amino acids long. CDR3 DNA: TGCAGCGTTGTCCTCGGGGAAGAGACCCAGTACTTC. Translating gives CSVVLGEETQYF.

V usage is TRBV4-1 and J usage is TRBJ2-7, with D maybe TRBD1 (5 bases). The CDR3 is 19 amino acids. Germline CDR1 and CDR2: MGHRA and YSYEKL. Trimming removed 0 bases from V and 4 bases from J, with 25 bases in between. The CDR3 coding sequence is TGCGCCAGCAGCCAAGATTCGGCCAGGGATGGGTTTAAGGGGTACGAGCAGTACTTC. It encodes CASSQDSARDGFKGYEQYF.

This clone was counted between two and nine times. V gene TRBV10-1 combines with J gene TRBJ2-7; D perhaps matches TRBD2 (6 bases). Trimming removed 0 bases at V and 2 bases at J, with 8 bases between. This CDR3 contains 14 residues. CDR1 and CDR2 (germline): WNHNN, SYGVQD (reference sequence). CDR3 DNA sequence: TGCGCCAGCAGTGAGTCTGGACTACCCTACGAGCAGTACTTC. Amino acid sequence: CASSESGLPYEQYF.

The gene calls are TRBV5-1 and TRBJ1-2; TRBD1 matches 9 bases. CDR3 length equals 15 residues. The J segment lost 1 base and the V segment lost 4 bases, leaving 5 bases of the junction unmatched. The germline V gene encodes CDR1 SGHRS and CDR2 YFSETQ. The DNA for the CDR3 is TGCGCCAGCAGCGGAGGGACAGGGAATAACTATGGCTACACCTTC. Encoded protein: CASSGGTGNNYGYTF.

This clone was counted a single time. This chain links TRBV3-1 (or the pseudogene TRBV3-2) with TRBJ2-1, with D possibly TRBD2 on 6 matching bases. This CDR3 region has 16 residues. The germline CDR1 and CDR2 sequences are LGHDT and YNNKEL (reference sequence). V lost 0 bases and J 4 bases, leaving 13 bases between the germline ends. CDR3 sequence (DNA): TGTGCCAGCAGCCAAGAGTCGGTGGGACTTTACAATGAGCAGTTCTTC. Amino acid sequence: CASSQESVGLYNEQFF.

The chain joins TRBV6-1 to TRBJ2-3; weak D call: TRBD2 (6 bases). The CDR3 has 15 amino acids. Trimming took off 1 base at V and 6 bases at J, with 14 bases between the two ends. Germline V CDR1 and CDR2: MNHNS, SASEGT. The CDR3 loop reads CASSEGGTLGDTQYF. CDR3 sequence (DNA): TGTGCCAGCAGTGAAGGCGGGACCCTTGGGGATACGCAGTATTTT.